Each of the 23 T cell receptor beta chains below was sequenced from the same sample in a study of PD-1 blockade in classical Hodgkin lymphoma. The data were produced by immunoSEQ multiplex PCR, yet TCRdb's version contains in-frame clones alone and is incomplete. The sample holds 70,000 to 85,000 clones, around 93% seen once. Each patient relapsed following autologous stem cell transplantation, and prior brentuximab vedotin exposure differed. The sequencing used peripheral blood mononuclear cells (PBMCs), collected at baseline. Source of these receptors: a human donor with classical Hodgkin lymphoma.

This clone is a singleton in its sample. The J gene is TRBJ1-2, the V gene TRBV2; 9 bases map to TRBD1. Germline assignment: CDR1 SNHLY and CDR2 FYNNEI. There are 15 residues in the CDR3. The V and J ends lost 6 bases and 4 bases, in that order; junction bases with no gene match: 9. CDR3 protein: CASRINRGLGYGYTF. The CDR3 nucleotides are TGTGCCAGCAGGATAAACAGGGGGCTGGGCTATGGCTACACCTTC.

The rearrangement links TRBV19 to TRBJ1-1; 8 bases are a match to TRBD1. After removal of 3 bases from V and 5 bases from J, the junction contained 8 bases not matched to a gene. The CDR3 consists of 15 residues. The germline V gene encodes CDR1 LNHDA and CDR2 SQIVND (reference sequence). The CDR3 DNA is TGTGCCAGTAGTATGACAGGACAGGGTGGAACTGAAGCTTTCTTT. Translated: CASSMTGQGGTEAFF.

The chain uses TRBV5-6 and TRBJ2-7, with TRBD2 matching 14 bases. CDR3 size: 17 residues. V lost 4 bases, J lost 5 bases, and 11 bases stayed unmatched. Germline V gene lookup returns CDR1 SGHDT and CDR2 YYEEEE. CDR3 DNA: TGTGCCAGCAGCGGGGAGGGGACTAGCGGGAGACCCCACGAGCAGTACTTC. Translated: CASSGEGTSGRPHEQYF.

CDR3 sequence (DNA): TGTGCCAGCAGTGAACGATCGGAGGGTATCGGGGAGCTGTTTTTT. This gives the protein CASSERSEGIGELFF. V and J are TRBV6-1 and TRBJ2-2; a weak D match, TRBD2 (6 bases). The CDR3 consists of 15 residues. Germline CDR1 is MNHNS and CDR2 is SASEGT. V was shortened by 2 bases and J by 7 bases, with 14 bases between the two germline ends.

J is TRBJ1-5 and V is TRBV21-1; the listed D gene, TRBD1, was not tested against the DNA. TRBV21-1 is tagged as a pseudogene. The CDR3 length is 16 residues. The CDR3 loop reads CASSKGKTAFNQPQHF. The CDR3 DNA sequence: TGTGCCAGCAGCAAGGGTAAGACAGCATTTAATCAGCCCCAGCATTTT.

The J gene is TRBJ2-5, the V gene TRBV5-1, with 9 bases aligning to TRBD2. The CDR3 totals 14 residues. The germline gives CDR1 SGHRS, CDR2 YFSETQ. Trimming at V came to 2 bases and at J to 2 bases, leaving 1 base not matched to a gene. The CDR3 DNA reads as TGCGCCAGCAGCTTTGCGGGGGGGCAAGAGACCCAGTACTTC. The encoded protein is CASSFAGGQETQYF.

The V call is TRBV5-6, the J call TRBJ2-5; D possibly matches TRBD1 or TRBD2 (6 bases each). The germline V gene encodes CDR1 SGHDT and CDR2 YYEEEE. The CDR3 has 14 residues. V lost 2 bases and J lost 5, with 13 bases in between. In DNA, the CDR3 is TGTGCCAGCAGCTTCCGACTAGGGGGGGAGACCCAGTACTTC. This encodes CASSFRLGGETQYF.

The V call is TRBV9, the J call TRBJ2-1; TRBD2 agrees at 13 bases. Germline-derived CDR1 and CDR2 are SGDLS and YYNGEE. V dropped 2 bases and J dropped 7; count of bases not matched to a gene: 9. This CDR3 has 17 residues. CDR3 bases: TGTGCCAGCAGCGTGGAACTAGCGGGAGGGCCGGGTAATGAGCAGTTCTTC. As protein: CASSVELAGGPGNEQFF.

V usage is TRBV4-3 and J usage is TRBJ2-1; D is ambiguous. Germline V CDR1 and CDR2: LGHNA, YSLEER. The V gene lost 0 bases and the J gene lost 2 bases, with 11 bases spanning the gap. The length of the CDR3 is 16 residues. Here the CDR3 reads CASSQDHTFAYNEQFF. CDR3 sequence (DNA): TGCGCCAGCAGCCAAGATCATACCTTTGCCTACAATGAGCAGTTCTTC.

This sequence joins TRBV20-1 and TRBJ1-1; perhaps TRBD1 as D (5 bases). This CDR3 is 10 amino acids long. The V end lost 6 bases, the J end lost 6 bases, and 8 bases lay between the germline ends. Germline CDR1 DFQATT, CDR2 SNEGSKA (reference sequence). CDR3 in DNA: TGCAGTGCGGGGGAGGCTGAAGCTTTCTTT. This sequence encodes CSAGEAEAFF.

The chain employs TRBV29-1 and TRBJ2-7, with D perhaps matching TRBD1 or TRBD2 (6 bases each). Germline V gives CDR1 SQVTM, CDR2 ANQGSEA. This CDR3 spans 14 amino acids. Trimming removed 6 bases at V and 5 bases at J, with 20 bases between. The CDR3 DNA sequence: TGCAGCGTCCGCGGAGGGGGTAGCGTCGACGAGCAGTACTTC. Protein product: CSVRGGGSVDEQYF.

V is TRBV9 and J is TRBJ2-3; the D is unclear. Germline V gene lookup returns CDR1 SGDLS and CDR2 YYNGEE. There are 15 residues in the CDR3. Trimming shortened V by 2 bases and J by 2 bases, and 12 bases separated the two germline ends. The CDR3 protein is CASSVRAGITDTQYF. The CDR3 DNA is TGTGCCAGCAGCGTCCGGGCCGGAATCACAGATACGCAGTATTTT. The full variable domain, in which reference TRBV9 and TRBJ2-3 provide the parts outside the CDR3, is DSGVTQTPKHLITATGQRVTLRCSPRSGDLSVYWYQQSLDQGLQFLIQYYNGEERAKGNILERFSAQQFPDLHSELNLSSLELGDSALYFCASSVRAGITDTQYFGPGTRLTVL.

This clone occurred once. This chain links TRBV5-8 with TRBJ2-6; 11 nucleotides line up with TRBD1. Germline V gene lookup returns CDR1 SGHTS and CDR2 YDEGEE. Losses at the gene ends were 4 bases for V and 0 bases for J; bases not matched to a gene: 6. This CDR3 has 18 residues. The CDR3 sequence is CASSPGTGGFSGANVLTF. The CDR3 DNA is TGTGCCAGCAGCCCAGGGACAGGGGGTTTCTCTGGGGCCAACGTCCTGACTTTC. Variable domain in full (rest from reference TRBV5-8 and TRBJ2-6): EAGVTQSPTHLIKTRGQQATLRCSPISGHTSVYWYQQALGLGLQFLLWYDEGEERNRGNFPPRFSGRQFPNYSSELNVNALELEDSALYLCASSPGTGGFSGANVLTFGAGSRLTVL.

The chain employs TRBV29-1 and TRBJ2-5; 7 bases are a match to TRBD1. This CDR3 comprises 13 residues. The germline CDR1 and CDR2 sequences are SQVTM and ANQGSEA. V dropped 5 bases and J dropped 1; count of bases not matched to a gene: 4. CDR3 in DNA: TGCAGCGTTTACAAGGGGGCCCAAGAGACCCAGTACTTC. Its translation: CSVYKGAQETQYF.

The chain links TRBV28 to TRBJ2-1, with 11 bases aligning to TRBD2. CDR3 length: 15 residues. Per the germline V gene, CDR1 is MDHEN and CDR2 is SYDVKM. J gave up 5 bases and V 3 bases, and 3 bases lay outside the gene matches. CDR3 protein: CASSLRGLADNEQFF. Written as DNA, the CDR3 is TGTGCCAGCAGTTTGCGGGGACTAGCGGACAATGAGCAGTTCTTC.

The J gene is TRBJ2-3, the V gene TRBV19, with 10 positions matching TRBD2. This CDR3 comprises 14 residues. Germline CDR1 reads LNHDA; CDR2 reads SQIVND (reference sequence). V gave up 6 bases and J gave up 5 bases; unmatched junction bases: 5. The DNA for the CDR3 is TGTGCCAGTAGATCACTAGCGGGAAGAGATACGCAGTATTTT. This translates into CASRSLAGRDTQYF. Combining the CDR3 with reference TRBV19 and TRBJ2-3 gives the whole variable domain DGGITQSPKYLFRKEGQNVTLSCEQNLNHDAMYWYRQDPGQGLRLIYYSQIVNDFQKGDIAEGYSVSREKKESFPLTVTSAQKNPTAFYLCASRSLAGRDTQYFGPGTRLTVL.

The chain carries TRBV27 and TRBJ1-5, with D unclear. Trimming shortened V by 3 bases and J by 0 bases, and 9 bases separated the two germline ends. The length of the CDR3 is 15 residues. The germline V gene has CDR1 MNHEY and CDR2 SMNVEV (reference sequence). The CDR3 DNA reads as TGTGCCAGCAGTTTGTATGGTTATAGCAATCAGCCCCAGCATTTT. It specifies CASSLYGYSNQPQHF.

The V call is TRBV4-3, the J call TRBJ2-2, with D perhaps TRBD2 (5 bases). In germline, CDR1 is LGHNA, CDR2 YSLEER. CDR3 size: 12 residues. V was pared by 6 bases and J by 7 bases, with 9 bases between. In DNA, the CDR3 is TGCGCCAGCAGTCGGGGAATCGGGGAGCTGTTTTTT. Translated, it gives CASSRGIGELFF.

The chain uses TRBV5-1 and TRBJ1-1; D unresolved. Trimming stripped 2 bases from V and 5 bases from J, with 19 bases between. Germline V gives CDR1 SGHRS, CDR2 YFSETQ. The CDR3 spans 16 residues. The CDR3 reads CASSFTGDLVRTEAFF. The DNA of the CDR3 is TGCGCCAGCAGCTTTACGGGAGATCTGGTTCGGACTGAAGCTTTCTTT.

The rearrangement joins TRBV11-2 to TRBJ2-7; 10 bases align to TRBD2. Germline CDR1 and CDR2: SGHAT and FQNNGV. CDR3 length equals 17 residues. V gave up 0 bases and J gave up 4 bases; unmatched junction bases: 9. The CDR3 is CASSLDHGSGRGYEQYF. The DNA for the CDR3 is TGTGCCAGCAGCTTAGATCATGGAAGCGGGAGGGGTTACGAGCAGTACTTC.

CDR3 amino acids: CASSPSSAQETQYF. The CDR3 DNA reads as TGCGCCAGCAGCCCAAGTTCAGCCCAAGAGACCCAGTACTTC. The chain recombines TRBV4-3 with TRBJ2-5; D remains ambiguous. The V gene's germline CDR1 is LGHNA and CDR2 YSLEER. The CDR3 loop spans 14 amino acids. V lost 4 bases and J 1 base, leaving 10 bases between the germline ends.

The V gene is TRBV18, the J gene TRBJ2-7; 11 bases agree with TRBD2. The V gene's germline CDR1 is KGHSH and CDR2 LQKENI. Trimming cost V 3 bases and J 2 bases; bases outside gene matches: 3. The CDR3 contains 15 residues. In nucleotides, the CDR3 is TGTGCCAGCTCACCTGGGACTAGCGGAACCTACGAGCAGTACTTC. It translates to CASSPGTSGTYEQYF.

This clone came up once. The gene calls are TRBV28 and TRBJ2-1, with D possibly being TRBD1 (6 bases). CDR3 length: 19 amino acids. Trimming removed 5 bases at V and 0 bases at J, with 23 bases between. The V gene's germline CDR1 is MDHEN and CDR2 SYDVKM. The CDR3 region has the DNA TGTGCCAGCAGTCAACCCCGTCCAGGGGCTACAAGCTCCTACAATGAGCAGTTCTTC. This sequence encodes CASSQPRPGATSSYNEQFF.